The 15 T cell receptor beta chains presented below share a single source sample, sequenced in a study of blood T cell repertoires in COVID-19. Profiling relied on immunoSEQ multiplex PCR, and the TCRdb table lists in-frame clones only, not all of them. The table includes roughly 170,000 clones, 86% detected once. The sequenced sample consisted of peripheral blood. The receptor set was obtained from a man in his sixties or seventies with active or convalescent COVID-19.

J is TRBJ1-1 and V is TRBV14, with a tentative D call TRBD1 (5 bases). This CDR3 has 14 amino acids. Per the germline V gene, CDR1 is SGHDN and CDR2 is FVKESK. The V gene lost 6 bases and the J gene lost 10 bases, with 21 bases spanning the gap. This CDR3 is CASRYSGGGVGAFF. The CDR3, as DNA: TGTGCCAGCAGATATTCCGGCGGAGGGGTCGGAGCTTTCTTT.

V gene TRBV20-1 combines with J gene TRBJ1-2; D remains unclear. CDR1 and CDR2 from the germline V gene are DFQATT and SNEGSKA (reference sequence). Trimming stripped 3 bases from V and 4 bases from J, with 12 bases between. The CDR3 extends over 13 amino acids. This CDR3 is CSASESGLYGYTF. CDR3 DNA sequence: TGCAGTGCTAGTGAGTCTGGGCTCTATGGCTACACCTTC.

This clone appeared a single time. The chain joins TRBV28 to TRBJ2-1; 13 bases are a match to TRBD2. Germline V gene sequence: CDR1 MDHEN, CDR2 SYDVKM. The CDR3 has 15 amino acids. V shed 5 bases and J 8 bases; nucleotides not matched to a gene: 6. The CDR3, as DNA: TGTGCCAGCAGTACATGGACTAGCGGGAGCTATGAGCAGTTCTTC. Its protein is CASSTWTSGSYEQFF.

The gene calls are TRBV2 and TRBJ1-4; 10 bases are shared with TRBD1. Germline V lookup: CDR1 SNHLY, CDR2 FYNNEI. The CDR3 totals 14 residues. V lost 5 bases and J lost 7; bases outside the gene matches: 4. The CDR3 reads CASSTDRGSEKLFF. The CDR3 DNA sequence: TGTGCCAGCAGTACGGACAGGGGGTCTGAAAAACTGTTTTTT. The whole variable domain, remainder taken from reference TRBV2 and TRBJ1-4, is EPEVTQTPSHQVTQMGQEVILRCVPISNHLYFYWYRQILGQKVEFLVSFYNNEISEKSEIFDDQFSVERPDGSNFTLKIRSTKLEDSAMYFCASSTDRGSEKLFFGSGTQLSVL.

The V and J genes are TRBV7-2 and TRBJ2-7, with 8 positions matching TRBD1. The CDR3 consists of 14 residues. Germline trimming cut 4 bases from V and 7 bases from J; bases unmatched to any gene: 9. CDR1 SGHTA and CDR2 FQGNSA come from the germline V gene. The CDR3 protein is CASSSYGQGGEQYF. DNA for the CDR3: TGTGCCAGCAGCTCATACGGACAGGGAGGAGAGCAGTACTTC.

This chain uses TRBV2 with TRBJ2-5; D unresolved. Trimming pared 7 bases from V and 4 bases from J, leaving 7 bases between. The CDR3 has 11 residues. Germline V CDR1 and CDR2: SNHLY, FYNNEI. CDR3 protein: CASKLAETQYF. CDR3 in DNA: TGTGCCAGCAAACTTGCAGAGACCCAGTACTTC.

The chain couples TRBV19 to TRBJ2-7; the match to TRBD1 covers 10 bases. J was trimmed by 2 bases and V by 7 bases; bases with no gene match: 5. The germline V gene has CDR1 LNHDA and CDR2 SQIVND (reference sequence). The CDR3 sequence is 14 residues long. In nucleotides, the CDR3 is TGTGCCAGTACCGCGGGGACAGGGGCCTACGAGCAGTACTTC. Amino acids: CASTAGTGAYEQYF.

This chain links TRBV2 with TRBJ2-3; 11 nucleotides line up with TRBD1. V trimming: 9 bases; J trimming: 5 bases; junction bases outside the gene matches: 10. The CDR3 consists of 15 residues. The V gene's germline CDR1 is SNHLY and CDR2 FYNNEI. CDR3 amino acids: CASIRGQGDGDTQYF. CDR3 bases: TGTGCCAGTATAAGGGGACAGGGGGACGGAGATACGCAGTATTTT.

V is TRBV30 and J is TRBJ2-7; 8 bases fit TRBD2. Germline V CDR1 and CDR2: GTSNPN, SVGIG (reference sequence). V lost 5 bases and J lost 3; bases outside the gene matches: 12. The CDR3 is 15 residues long. CDR3: CAWDPAGGRHYEQYF. The DNA for the CDR3 is TGTGCCTGGGACCCGGCGGGGGGCAGGCACTACGAGCAGTACTTC.

The rearrangement joins TRBV15 to TRBJ2-5, with TRBD2 identical over 9 bases. This CDR3 has 14 residues. Germline V lookup: CDR1 LNHNV, CDR2 YYDKDF (reference sequence). V shed 5 bases, J shed 1 base, and the junction held 2 bases outside the gene matches. This chain's CDR3 is CATSLTSGQETQYF. The CDR3 DNA follows: TGTGCCACCAGCCTGACTAGCGGCCAAGAGACCCAGTACTTC.

V and J are TRBV7-9 and TRBJ1-1, with TRBD1 matching over 9 bases. The CDR3 runs 15 residues. J lost 11 bases, V lost 4 bases, and 14 bases had no gene match. CDR1 SEHNR and CDR2 FQNEAQ come from the germline V gene (reference sequence). CDR3 bases: TGTGCCAGCAGCTCCTGGGACAGGGAGGAATATGGGGCTTTCTTT. It encodes CASSSWDREEYGAFF.

Only one count was recorded for this clone. The chain recombines TRBV7-2 with TRBJ1-2; the match to TRBD1 covers 9 bases. J gave up 4 bases and V 3 bases, and 3 bases lay outside the gene matches. The germline V gene encodes CDR1 SGHTA and CDR2 FQGNSA. The length of the CDR3 is 14 residues. CDR3 nucleotide sequence: TGTGCCAGCAGCTTCCGGGACAGGGCCTATGGCTACACCTTC. Amino acid sequence: CASSFRDRAYGYTF.

Concerning this clone itself: Different DNA sequences within this sample yield the same CDR3. The chain has TRBV12-3 or TRBV12-4 and TRBJ2-7; D unresolved. The length of the CDR3 is 12 residues. Deletions cut 3 bases from V and 4 bases from J, with 7 bases between. CDR3 coding DNA: TGTGCCAGCAGTTTCTCAGGATACGAGCAGTACTTC. This codes for CASSFSGYEQYF.

This clone has just a few counts. The V gene is TRBV6-2 or TRBV6-3, the J gene TRBJ1-5; 8 nucleotides line up with TRBD1. Trimming removed 4 bases from V and 4 bases from J; junction bases left unmatched: 6. The CDR3 contains 15 residues. Germline V gives CDR1 MNHEY, CDR2 SVGEGT. The CDR3 region is CASSSYQGANQPQHF. The DNA for the CDR3 is TGTGCCAGCAGTTCATACCAGGGGGCGAATCAGCCCCAGCATTTT.

The chain recombines TRBV28 with TRBJ1-1; 7 nucleotides line up with TRBD1. CDR3 length: 15 amino acids. Trimming removed 7 bases from V and 1 base from J; junction bases left unmatched: 9. Germline V CDR1 and CDR2: MDHEN, SYDVKM. This CDR3 reads CASIPWTGGNTEAFF. The CDR3 DNA is TGTGCCAGCATTCCTTGGACAGGCGGGAACACTGAAGCTTTCTTT. Filled out from reference TRBV28 and TRBJ1-1, the complete variable domain reads DVKVTQSSRYLVKRTGEKVFLECVQDMDHENMFWYRQDPGLGLRLIYFSYDVKMKEKGDIPEGYSVSREKKERFSLILESASTNQTSMYLCASIPWTGGNTEAFFGQGTRLTVV.